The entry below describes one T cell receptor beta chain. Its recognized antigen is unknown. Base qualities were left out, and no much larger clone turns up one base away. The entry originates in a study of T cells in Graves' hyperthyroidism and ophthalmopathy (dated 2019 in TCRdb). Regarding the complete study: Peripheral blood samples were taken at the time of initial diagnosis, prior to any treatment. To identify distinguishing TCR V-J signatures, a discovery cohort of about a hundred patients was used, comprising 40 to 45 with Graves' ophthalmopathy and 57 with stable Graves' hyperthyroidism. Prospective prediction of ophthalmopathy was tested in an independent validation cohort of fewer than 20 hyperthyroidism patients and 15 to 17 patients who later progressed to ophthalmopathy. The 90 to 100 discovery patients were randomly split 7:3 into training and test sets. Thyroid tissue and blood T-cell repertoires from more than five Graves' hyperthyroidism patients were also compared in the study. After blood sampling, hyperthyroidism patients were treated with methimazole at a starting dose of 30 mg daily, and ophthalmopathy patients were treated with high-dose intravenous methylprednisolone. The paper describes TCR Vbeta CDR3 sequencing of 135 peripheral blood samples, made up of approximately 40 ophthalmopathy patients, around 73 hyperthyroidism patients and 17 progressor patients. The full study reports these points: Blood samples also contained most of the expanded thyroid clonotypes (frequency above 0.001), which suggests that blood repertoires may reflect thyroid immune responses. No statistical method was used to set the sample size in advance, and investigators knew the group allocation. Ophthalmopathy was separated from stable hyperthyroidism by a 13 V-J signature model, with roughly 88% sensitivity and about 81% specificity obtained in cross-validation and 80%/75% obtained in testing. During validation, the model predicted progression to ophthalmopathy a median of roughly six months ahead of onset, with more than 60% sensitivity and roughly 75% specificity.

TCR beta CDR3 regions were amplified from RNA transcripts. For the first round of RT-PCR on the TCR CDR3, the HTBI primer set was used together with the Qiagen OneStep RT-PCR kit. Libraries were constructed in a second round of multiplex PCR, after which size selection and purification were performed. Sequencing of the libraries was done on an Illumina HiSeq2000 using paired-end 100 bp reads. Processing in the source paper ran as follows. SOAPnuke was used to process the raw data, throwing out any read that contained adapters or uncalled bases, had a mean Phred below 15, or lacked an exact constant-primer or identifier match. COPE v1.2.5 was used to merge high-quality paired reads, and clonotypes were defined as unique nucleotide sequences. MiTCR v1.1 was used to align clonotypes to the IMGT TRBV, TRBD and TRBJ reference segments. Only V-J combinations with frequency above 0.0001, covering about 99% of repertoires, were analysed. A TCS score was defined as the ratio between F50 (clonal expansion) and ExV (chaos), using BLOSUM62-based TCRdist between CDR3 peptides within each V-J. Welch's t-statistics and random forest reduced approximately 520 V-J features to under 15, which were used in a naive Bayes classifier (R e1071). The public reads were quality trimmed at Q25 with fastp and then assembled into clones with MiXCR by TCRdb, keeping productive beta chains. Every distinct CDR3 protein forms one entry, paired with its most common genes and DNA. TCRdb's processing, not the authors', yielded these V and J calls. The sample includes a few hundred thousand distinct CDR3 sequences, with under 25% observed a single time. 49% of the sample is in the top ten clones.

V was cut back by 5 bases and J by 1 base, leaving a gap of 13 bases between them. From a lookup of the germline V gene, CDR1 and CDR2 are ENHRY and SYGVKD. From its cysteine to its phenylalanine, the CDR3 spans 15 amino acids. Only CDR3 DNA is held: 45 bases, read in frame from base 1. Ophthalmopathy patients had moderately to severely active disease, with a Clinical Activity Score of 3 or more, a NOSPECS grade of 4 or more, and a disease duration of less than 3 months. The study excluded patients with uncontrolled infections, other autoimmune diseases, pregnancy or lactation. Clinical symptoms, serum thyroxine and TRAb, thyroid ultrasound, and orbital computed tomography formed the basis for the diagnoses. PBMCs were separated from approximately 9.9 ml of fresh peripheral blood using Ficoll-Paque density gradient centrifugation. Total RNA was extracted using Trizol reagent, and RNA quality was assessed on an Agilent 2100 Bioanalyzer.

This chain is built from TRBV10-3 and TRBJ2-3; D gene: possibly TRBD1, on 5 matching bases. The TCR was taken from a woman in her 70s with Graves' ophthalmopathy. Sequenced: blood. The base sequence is TGTGCCATCAGTTCAGGGCCTAAGGGCACAGATACGCAGTATTTT. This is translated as CAISSGPKGTDTQYF.